This T cell receptor (beta chain) was sequenced in a study of T-cell reconstitution after alpha-beta-depleted transplantation in children. The V gene's germline CDR1 is LNHNV and CDR2 YYDKDF (reference sequence). Deletions cut 0 bases from V and 0 bases from J, with 6 bases between. This CDR3 contains 15 residues. TCRbeta library preparation incorporated unique molecular identifiers. TCRdb passed the PCR reads through MiXCR, listing each CDR3 protein once. The sample shows over 400,000 distinct CDR3 sequences, around 12% of them seen only once. The V gene is TRBV15, the J gene TRBJ2-1; D is undetermined. The TCR comes from a human donor who donated a stem cell graft to a child with combined immunodeficiency. The source was PBMCs from the stem cell graft donor, collected from the stem cell graft. Here the CDR3 reads CATSRERSSYNEQFF. CDR3 bases: TGTGCCACCAGCAGAGAGCGGAGCTCCTACAATGAGCAGTTCTTC.